A selection of T cell receptor beta chains follows, all from one sample in a study of blood T cell repertoires in COVID-19. Sequencing was performed with immunoSEQ multiplex PCR; in TCRdb, only in-frame clones are kept and a portion is missing. Of about 200,000 clones listed, roughly 80% were seen once; the top ten hold 0.95%. Material: peripheral blood. All receptors derive from a man in his sixties with COVID-19, enrolled during active disease. CDR3s include the opening cysteine and the closing phenylalanine or tryptophan. The D gene is left open where the match is weak. The size field is filled for only some rows; it gives once, few, many or a size class.

d_call	clone_size	j_call	v_call	cdr3_nt	cdr3_aa
-	-	TRBJ1-2	TRBV5-8	TGTGCCAGCCGCTATGGCTACACCTTC	CASRYGYTF
TRBD1	-	TRBJ1-1	TRBV19	TGTGCCAGCATAAGGACAGGGCGGGTTTTTTATGGTGAAGCTTTCTTT	CASIRTGRVFYGEAFF
-	-	TRBJ2-5	TRBV7-8	TGTGCCAGCAGCTTAAGGCGGCAAGAGACCCAGTACTTC	CASSLRRQETQYF
TRBD1	-	TRBJ1-2	TRBV15	TGTGCCACCAGCAGAGGGACAGGGGATGGCTACACCTTC	CATSRGTGDGYTF
TRBD1	-	TRBJ1-2	TRBV3-1/TRBV3-2	TGTGCCAGCAGCCAAACCCCGACAGGGTTGAATGGCTACACCTTC	CASSQTPTGLNGYTF
-	-	TRBJ2-5	TRBV7-3	TGTGCCAGCAGTCCCCTCGGGGGAGAGACCCAGTACTTC	CASSPLGGETQYF
-	-	TRBJ2-2	TRBV11-3	TGTGCCAGCAGCTTCCTACGGGACACCGGGGAGCTGTTTTTT	CASSFLRDTGELFF
TRBD1	-	TRBJ2-5	TRBV5-1	TGCGCCAGCAGCTTGGCCTTCCAGGGGGCGCGGGAGACCCAGTACTTC	CASSLAFQGARETQYF
TRBD2	-	TRBJ2-1	TRBV2	TGTGCCAGCAGTTGGACTAGCGGGAGGATTGAGCAGTTCTTC	CASSWTSGRIEQFF
-	-	TRBJ1-2	TRBV3-1/TRBV3-2	TGTGCCAGCACCGGGGTTGAGGGGGTCACTGGCTACACCTTC	CASTGVEGVTGYTF
-	-	TRBJ2-1	TRBV18	TGTGCCAGCTCCCTCCGGGACATCGGACTTGAGCAGTTCTTC	CASSLRDIGLEQFF
TRBD2	-	TRBJ2-1	TRBV14	TGTGCCAGCAGCCAAAGGGCTAGCGGGAGGTACAATGAGCAGTTCTTC	CASSQRASGRYNEQFF
-	few	TRBJ1-1	TRBV24-1	TGTGCCACCAGTGAGGGCGAAGGAAGAGCTTTCTTT	CATSEGEGRAFF